This T cell receptor beta chain was found in a study of technical replicates of blood from a handful of donors. A single count supports this clone. Measured with immunoSEQ multiplex PCR; TCRdb has only the in-frame clones, and not every one. The data contain under 95,000 clones, roughly 94% of them singletons. Germline CDR1 is LNHNV and CDR2 is YYDKDF (reference sequence). The CDR3 has 12 amino acids. The V and J ends lost 4 bases and 4 bases respectively, with 8 bases between them. The sequence derives from a human donor in good health. The sample consisted of T cells isolated from PBMCs. The genes are TRBV15 and TRBJ2-7, with unresolved D. CDR3 sequence (DNA): TGTGCCACCAGCAATCCAGGTTACGAGCAGTACTTC. This gives the protein CATSNPGYEQYF.